Listed below are T cell receptor beta chains from one sample, sequenced in a study of T cells after yellow fever vaccination. Via MiXCR, TCRdb re-called the 5' RACE reads, giving one row per CDR3 protein. The sample consists of around 300,000 distinct CDR3 sequences, approximately 12% of them appearing once. Sequenced here: CD4+ T cells sorted from PBMCs, sampled 45 days after the yellow fever booster vaccination. The origin of the receptors is a man aged 25-40 years who received the YFV17D yellow fever vaccine. Both conserved end residues are part of each CDR3. Each record gives: J gene, V gene, CDR3 protein.

J gene: TRBJ2-7
V gene: TRBV4-3
CDR3 protein: CATSSGVDSSSYEQYF

J gene: TRBJ2-5
V gene: TRBV5-5
CDR3 protein: CASSLTGTETQYF

J gene: TRBJ2-7
V gene: TRBV20-1
CDR3 protein: CSAINRAEENYEQYF

J gene: TRBJ2-5
V gene: TRBV4-2
CDR3 protein: CASSQGVSQETQYF

J gene: TRBJ2-5
V gene: TRBV29-1
CDR3 protein: CSVSRLAGDGETQYF

J gene: TRBJ1-1
V gene: TRBV12-3/TRBV12-4
CDR3 protein: CASTRDISEAFF

J gene: TRBJ2-1
V gene: TRBV12-3/TRBV12-4
CDR3 protein: CASSLLSSYNEQFF

J gene: TRBJ2-3
V gene: TRBV10-3
CDR3 protein: CAISEDGTGGYTQYF

J gene: TRBJ2-7
V gene: TRBV7-2
CDR3 protein: CASSTAGSGAAYEQYF

J gene: TRBJ2-7
V gene: TRBV3-1
CDR3 protein: CASSPPPGTSGDEQYF

J gene: TRBJ1-5
V gene: TRBV5-5
CDR3 protein: CASSLGQPYNQPQHF

J gene: TRBJ2-7
V gene: TRBV5-4
CDR3 protein: CASREGVKGEQYF

J gene: TRBJ2-7
V gene: TRBV20-1
CDR3 protein: CSASGLAGEDFHEQYF

J gene: TRBJ1-3
V gene: TRBV7-9
CDR3 protein: CASSLSNEANTIYF

J gene: TRBJ2-5
V gene: TRBV5-1
CDR3 protein: CASSSQGVQETQYF

J gene: TRBJ1-5
V gene: TRBV5-1
CDR3 protein: CASSLTAGPNQPQHF

J gene: TRBJ2-5
V gene: TRBV20-1
CDR3 protein: CSGGTGAVVTQYF

J gene: TRBJ2-7
V gene: TRBV10-3
CDR3 protein: CAISRAGVREQYF

J gene: TRBJ2-1
V gene: TRBV18
CDR3 protein: CASSLGTSSVKGEQFF

J gene: TRBJ1-6
V gene: TRBV12-3/TRBV12-4
CDR3 protein: CASSLALLGSPLHF

J gene: TRBJ2-1
V gene: TRBV20-1
CDR3 protein: CSARETGGGGSYNEQFF

J gene: TRBJ2-5
V gene: TRBV4-1
CDR3 protein: CASSQVSGSETQYF

J gene: TRBJ2-5
V gene: TRBV29-1
CDR3 protein: CSGDRNQETQYF

J gene: TRBJ2-5
V gene: TRBV25-1
CDR3 protein: CASLREETQYF

J gene: TRBJ1-2
V gene: TRBV7-2
CDR3 protein: CASTAGQGPYGYTF

J gene: TRBJ2-7
V gene: TRBV29-1
CDR3 protein: CSVELGGVEYF

J gene: TRBJ2-7
V gene: TRBV4-3
CDR3 protein: CASSQGHAGAEQYF

J gene: TRBJ2-1
V gene: TRBV5-1
CDR3 protein: CASSFQREGEQFF

J gene: TRBJ2-5
V gene: TRBV11-2
CDR3 protein: CASSLAPEGTQYF